This T cell receptor (beta chain) was sequenced in a study of OX40 agonist ivuxolimab in advanced cancers. Whole-study context: A mean age of around 60 years, range roughly 23 to 79, was recorded, and roughly 80% were male.

This clone has just one count. The antigen is unknown. V trimming: 0 bases; J trimming: 8 bases; junction bases outside the gene matches: 6. The length of the CDR3 is 15 residues. Germline V CDR1 and CDR2: LGHNA, YSLEER. The table came from immunoSEQ multiplex PCR; TCRdb's copy has only in-frame clones and leaves some out. The sample includes 40,000 to 55,000 clones, 80% to 95% of them seen just once. Study-wide points: Undetermined was the antigen specificity of the expanded peripheral T cells.

Sequencing used CD4+ or CD8+ T cells sorted from blood, obtained in a trial of the OX40 agonist ivuxolimab. The V gene is TRBV4-3, the J gene TRBJ2-1; 8 nucleotides match TRBD2. The receptor was derived from an adult with an advanced solid tumor such as melanoma, head and neck, liver or kidney cancer. The CDR3 here is CASSQDSGLADEQFF. CDR3 nucleotides: TGCGCCAGCAGCCAAGATAGCGGACTAGCCGATGAGCAGTTCTTC.